The 5 T cell receptor beta chains given below trace back to one sample, sequenced in a study of blood T cell repertoires in COVID-19. TCRdb's copy holds only in-frame clones and misses some; the assay was immunoSEQ multiplex PCR. Altogether under 70,000 clones are present, 88% being singletons, with the ten largest covering roughly 43%. Sequences were obtained from peripheral blood. The receptors stem from a woman aged 60-70 years with COVID-19, enrolled during active disease.

The genes are TRBV28 and TRBJ2-1; perhaps TRBD1 as D (6 bases). The CDR3 sequence is 15 residues long. Trimming left V 3 bases short and J 1 base short, with 10 bases between. Germline V lookup: CDR1 MDHEN, CDR2 SYDVKM. CDR3 sequence (DNA): TGTGCCAGCAGTTTCAAAACAGGGTCCTACAATGAGCAGTTCTTC. Protein: CASSFKTGSYNEQFF.

The chain joins TRBV7-9 to TRBJ1-1; D is possibly TRBD1 (6 bases). V was cut by 6 bases and J by 7 bases, with 12 bases left in between. Germline assignment: CDR1 SEHNR and CDR2 FQNEAQ (reference sequence). The CDR3 covers 12 residues. The CDR3 DNA is TGTGCCAGCAGGACAGGCCTGAATGAAGCTTTCTTT. This encodes CASRTGLNEAFF.

The genes are TRBV6-6 and TRBJ1-5; D might be TRBD1 (5 bases). This CDR3 has 15 residues. The germline gives CDR1 MNHNY, CDR2 SVGAGI (reference sequence). The V end lost 8 bases, the J end lost 5 bases, and 19 bases lay between the germline ends. CDR3 region: CASWGLTGSYQPQHF. The CDR3 DNA reads as TGTGCCAGCTGGGGCTTGACCGGATCGTATCAGCCCCAGCATTTT.

The V gene is TRBV10-3, the J gene TRBJ1-1; D unresolved. Germline CDR1 and CDR2: ENHRY and SYGVKD. The CDR3 contains 14 residues. Trimming shortened V by 1 base and J by 1 base, and 7 bases separated the two germline ends. CDR3 DNA sequence: TGTGCCATCAGTGAGTATCAGGAGAACACTGAAGCTTTCTTT. Its protein is CAISEYQENTEAFF.

Points on this clone: The identical CDR3 is also encoded by other nucleotide sequences in the sample. This CDR3 reads CASSPGQGNYGYTF. In nucleotides, the CDR3 is TGTGCCAGCAGCCCGGGACAGGGAAACTATGGCTACACCTTC. The chain has TRBV7-2 and TRBJ1-2; the match to TRBD1 covers 9 bases. The CDR3 spans 14 residues. CDR1 and CDR2 (germline): SGHTA, FQGNSA. With V trimmed by 5 bases and J by 2 bases, 3 bases remained unmatched.